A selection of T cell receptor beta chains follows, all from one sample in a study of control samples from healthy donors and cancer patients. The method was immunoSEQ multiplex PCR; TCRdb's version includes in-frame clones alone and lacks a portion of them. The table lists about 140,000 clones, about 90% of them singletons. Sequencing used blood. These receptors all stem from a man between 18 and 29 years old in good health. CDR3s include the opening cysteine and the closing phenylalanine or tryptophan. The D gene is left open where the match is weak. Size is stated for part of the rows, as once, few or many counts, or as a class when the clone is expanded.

TGTGCCAGCAGCTTGGACTCAGGGGTCCACACTGAAGCTTTCTTT CASSLDSGVHTEAFF - 15 once TRBJ1-1 TRBV5-4
TGTGCCAGCTCACTGGAGGGCAGGGAGGCCTACGAGCAGTACTTC CASSLEGREAYEQYF - 15 - TRBJ2-7 TRBV18
TGTGCCAGCTCGACGGGGGTTGTTAGCAATCAGCCCCAGCATTTT CASSTGVVSNQPQHF - 15 - TRBJ1-5 TRBV18
TGTGCCAGCAGCGAAAGCGGGGGGGCCTACAATGAGCAGTTCTTC CASSESGGAYNEQFF TRBD2 15 - TRBJ2-1 TRBV7-7
TGTGCCACCCAGACAGGGAGGGAAGAGACCCAGTACTTC CATQTGREETQYF - 13 - TRBJ2-5 TRBV10-3
TGTGCCAGCAGTTACGGGGGACAGGACTCCTACGAGCAGTACTTC CASSYGGQDSYEQYF TRBD1 15 once TRBJ2-7 TRBV6-5
TGTGCCAGCAGGGGCCTTGGACAGGGGCCCAGCTCTGGAAACACCATATATTTT CASRGLGQGPSSGNTIYF TRBD1 18 - TRBJ1-3 TRBV7-9
TGTGCCAGCAGCCCCAGGGTTGGGGTGAGGGACTATGGCTACACCTTC CASSPRVGVRDYGYTF - 16 few TRBJ1-2 TRBV5-6
TGTGCCAGTAGTACCGGAGTAGCTAGCTCTGGAAACACCATATATTTT CASSTGVASSGNTIYF - 16 - TRBJ1-3 TRBV19
TGTGCCGGCCACAGGGCCTCTGGAAACACCATATATTTT CAGHRASGNTIYF - 13 once TRBJ1-3 TRBV2
TGTGCCATCAGTGAGTCGATTAGCGGGGGGGCAAATGAGCAGTTCTTC CAISESISGGANEQFF TRBD2 16 - TRBJ2-1 TRBV10-3
TGTGCCAGCAGAGCCTCCTTAGCGGGCCAGCAAGAGACCCAGTACTTC CASRASLAGQQETQYF TRBD2 16 - TRBJ2-5 TRBV7-9
TGCGCCAGCAGCTTGGTTCTCACCAGCACAGATACGCAGTATTTT CASSLVLTSTDTQYF - 15 - TRBJ2-3 TRBV5-1
TGCGCCAGCAGCTGGCTAGCGGGGGGCGAGCAGTACTTC CASSWLAGGEQYF TRBD2 13 - TRBJ2-7 TRBV5-1
TGTGCCAGTCTTGCCGGGACAGGGGGGGTGAACACTGAAGCTTTCTTT CASLAGTGGVNTEAFF TRBD1 16 - TRBJ1-1 TRBV3-1/TRBV3-2
TGTGCCAGTAGGCCAGAGCGAAGACAGAGCAATTCACCCCTCCACTTT CASRPERRQSNSPLHF - 16 - TRBJ1-6 TRBV19
TGTGCCAGCAGTTTTTCGACCGGGACAGGTCATCAGCCCCAGCATTTT CASSFSTGTGHQPQHF TRBD1 16 - TRBJ1-5 TRBV28
TGTGCCAGCAGCTTAGGGGACGGGGGCCTTATTTGGAATGAGCAGTTCTTC CASSLGDGGLIWNEQFF - 17 - TRBJ2-1 TRBV7-9
TGCGCCAGCAGCCCCTCGGAGTCGGGGGGCCGCGATACGCAGTATTTT CASSPSESGGRDTQYF - 16 - TRBJ2-3 TRBV4-1
TGTGCCAGCAGCTTTTACCCTCGTTCGTCCGGGGAGCTGTTTTTT CASSFYPRSSGELFF - 15 - TRBJ2-2 TRBV11-2
TGTGCCAGCAACACAGGGGGAGACACCGGGGAGCTGTTTTTT CASNTGGDTGELFF TRBD1 14 once TRBJ2-2 TRBV3-1/TRBV3-2
TGTGCCAGCAGCCCCCGGGCGGCGGGGACCGGGGAGCTGTTTTTT CASSPRAAGTGELFF - 15 - TRBJ2-2 TRBV7-2
TGTGCCAGCAGGGCTTGGACAGCGGATGGCTACACCTTC CASRAWTADGYTF - 13 - TRBJ1-2 TRBV2
TGCGCCAGCAGCTTCGGGGCAGCGAACACCGGGGAGCTGTTTTTT CASSFGAANTGELFF - 15 few TRBJ2-2 TRBV5-1
TGCGCCAGCAGCCAAGATAAGGTTTTAAAGCCCCAGCATTTT CASSQDKVLKPQHF - 14 - TRBJ1-5 TRBV4-1
TGTGCCAGCAGTTCCCAGGGGGCAGGTGGCTACACCTTC CASSSQGAGGYTF TRBD1 13 few TRBJ1-2 TRBV6-5
TGTGCCAGCAGTGACGCGGACAACACCGGGGAGCTGTTTTTT CASSDADNTGELFF - 14 - TRBJ2-2 TRBV6-4
TGTGCCAGTAGGCCACAGGCTTACACCGGGGAGCTGTTTTTT CASRPQAYTGELFF - 14 - TRBJ2-2 TRBV19
TGTGCCAGCAGCCGGGACAGGGTCCCCGGGGAGCTGTTTTTT CASSRDRVPGELFF TRBD1 14 once TRBJ2-2 TRBV7-2
TGTGCCAGCAGCCTGGGGACAGAGAACTATGGCTACACCTTC CASSLGTENYGYTF TRBD1 14 - TRBJ1-2 TRBV5-4
TGTGCCAGCTCACCTACTCAACGGCGGTCCCATAATGAAAAACTGTTTTTT CASSPTQRRSHNEKLFF - 17 - TRBJ1-4 TRBV18
TGTGCCAGCAGCAAAAGAACAGGGGGAAACACCATATATTTT CASSKRTGGNTIYF - 14 - TRBJ1-3 TRBV21-1
TGTGCCAGCAGCTCGGGGACAGGGACTGAAGATACGCAGTATTTT CASSSGTGTEDTQYF TRBD1 15 - TRBJ2-3 TRBV13
TGCGCCAGCAGCCTTGTTGGTGTAATCTACGAGCAGTACTTC CASSLVGVIYEQYF - 14 - TRBJ2-7 TRBV5-1
TGTGCCAGCAGTTTATCACCTAGCGGGGGGTCTTACGAGCAGTACTTC CASSLSPSGGSYEQYF TRBD2 16 - TRBJ2-7 TRBV27